This record concerns one T cell receptor (beta chain) sequence. Its target is unknown. This sample is drawn from a study of cytomegalovirus exposure and HLA in healthy donors. Study observations and caveats: Later, TCR association rates were found to vary by HLA locus, highest for DRB1 and lowest for HLA-C. Later analysis suggested links between common viral pathogens and several top significant clusters. CMV serostatus was the only recorded immune exposure for donors.

The CDR3 runs to 14 residues. Germline CDR1 is MNHEY and CDR2 is SVGAGI. With 6 bases clipped from V and 6 bases from J, the junction kept 11 bases outside the gene matches. Both 60 Vbeta primers and 13 Jbeta primers went into the PCR. As handled by the study authors: In a later analysis, of 84 million or so unique beta chains, 9 million to 11 million appeared in at least two donors. TCRdb's copy holds only in-frame clones and misses some; the assay was immunoSEQ multiplex PCR. For V, J and clone size, that table is used; D and trimming come from the DNA. This sample has tens of thousands of clones, with more than 80% found just once.

The TCR sequence derives from a man between 18 and 35 years old in good health and CMV-seronegative. Sequencing was performed on PBMCs. The chain couples TRBV6-5 to TRBJ2-7; 7 nucleotides align to TRBD2. CDR3 in DNA: TGTGCCAGCAGGGTCGGGGGGACCCCCGGCGAGCAGTACTTC. It encodes CASRVGGTPGEQYF.